This TCR beta chain emerged from a study of response to subunit inactivated influenza vaccine. The CDR3 sequence is 12 residues long. Germline V CDR1 and CDR2: MNHNS, SASEGT. The ends were cut back, 8 bases at V and 8 bases at J, with 12 bases in the middle. One entry per CDR3 protein, called by TCRdb with MiXCR from the RT-PCR reads. The table shows just over 300,000 distinct CDR3 sequences, with about 20% occurring only once. The sequencing used PBMCs from blood, collected less than 22 months after vaccination. This chain connects TRBV6-1 to TRBJ1-4; perhaps TRBD1 as D (5 bases). The sequence was collected from a man aged 50-75 years who received an inactivated influenza vaccine. CDR3: CASETGEEKLFF. The CDR3 bases are TGTGCCAGCGAAACGGGGGAGGAAAAACTGTTTTTT.